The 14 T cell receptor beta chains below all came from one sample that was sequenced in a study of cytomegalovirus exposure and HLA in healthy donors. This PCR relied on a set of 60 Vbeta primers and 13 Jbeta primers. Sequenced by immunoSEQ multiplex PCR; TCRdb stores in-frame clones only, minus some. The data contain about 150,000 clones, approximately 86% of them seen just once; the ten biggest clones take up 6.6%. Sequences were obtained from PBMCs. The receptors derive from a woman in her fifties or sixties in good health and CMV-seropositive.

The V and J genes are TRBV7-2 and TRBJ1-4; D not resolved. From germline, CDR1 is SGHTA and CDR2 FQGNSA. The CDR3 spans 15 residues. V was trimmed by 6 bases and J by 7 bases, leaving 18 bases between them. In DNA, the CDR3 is TGTGCCAGCAGGGTAGGACGGGGAGCGGTTGAAAAACTGTTTTTT. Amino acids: CASRVGRGAVEKLFF.

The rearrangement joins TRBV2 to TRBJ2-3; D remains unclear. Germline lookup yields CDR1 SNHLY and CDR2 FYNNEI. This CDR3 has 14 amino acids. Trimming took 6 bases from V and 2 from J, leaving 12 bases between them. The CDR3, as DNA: TGTGCCAGCAGGGTCAGGATTACCACAGATACGCAGTATTTT. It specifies CASRVRITTDTQYF. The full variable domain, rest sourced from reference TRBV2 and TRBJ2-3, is EPEVTQTPSHQVTQMGQEVILRCVPISNHLYFYWYRQILGQKVEFLVSFYNNEISEKSEIFDDQFSVERPDGSNFTLKIRSTKLEDSAMYFCASRVRITTDTQYFGPGTRLTVL.

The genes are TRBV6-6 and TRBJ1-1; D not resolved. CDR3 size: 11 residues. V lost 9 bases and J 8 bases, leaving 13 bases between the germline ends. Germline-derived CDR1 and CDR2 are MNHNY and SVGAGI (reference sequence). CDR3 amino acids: CASLSSLEAFF. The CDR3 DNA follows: TGTGCCAGTCTCAGTAGCCTAGAAGCTTTCTTT.

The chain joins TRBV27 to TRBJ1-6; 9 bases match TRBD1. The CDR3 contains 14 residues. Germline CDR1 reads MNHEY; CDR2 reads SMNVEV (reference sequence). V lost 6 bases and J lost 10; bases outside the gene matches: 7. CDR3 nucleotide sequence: TGTGCCAGCAGCCGCGACAGGGGGTTCTCACCCCTCCACTTT. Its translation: CASSRDRGFSPLHF.

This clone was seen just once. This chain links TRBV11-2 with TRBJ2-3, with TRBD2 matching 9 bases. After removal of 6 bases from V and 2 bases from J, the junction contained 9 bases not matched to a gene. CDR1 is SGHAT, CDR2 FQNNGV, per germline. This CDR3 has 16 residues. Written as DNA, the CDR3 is TGTGCCAGCAGTCCAAGGGGACTAGCTTTCACAGATACGCAGTATTTT. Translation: CASSPRGLAFTDTQYF.

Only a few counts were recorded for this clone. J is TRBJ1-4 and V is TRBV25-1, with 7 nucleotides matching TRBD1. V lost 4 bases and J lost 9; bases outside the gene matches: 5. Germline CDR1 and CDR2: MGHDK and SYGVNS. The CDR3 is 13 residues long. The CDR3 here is CASSGEDRKKLFF. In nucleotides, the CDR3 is TGTGCCAGCAGTGGGGAGGACAGGAAAAAACTGTTTTTT.

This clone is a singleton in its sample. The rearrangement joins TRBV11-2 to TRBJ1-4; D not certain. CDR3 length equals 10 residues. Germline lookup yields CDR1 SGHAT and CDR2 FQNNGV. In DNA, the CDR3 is TGTGCGGGCGAAACAGAAAAACTGTTTTTT. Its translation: CAGETEKLFF. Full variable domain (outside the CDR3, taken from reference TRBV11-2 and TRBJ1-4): EAGVAQSPRYKIIEKRQSVAFWCNPISGHATLYWYQQILGQGPKLLIQFQNNGVVDDSQLPKDRFSAERLKGVDSTLKIQPAKLEDSAVYLCAGETEKLFFGSGTQLSVL.

This chain's CDR3 is CASSLPGVRDTQYF. CDR3 sequence (DNA): TGTGCCAGCAGCTTACCGGGGGTCCGGGATACGCAGTATTTT. The rearrangement joins TRBV11-2 to TRBJ2-3; TRBD2 is a possible D gene (6 bases). Germline V lookup: CDR1 SGHAT, CDR2 FQNNGV. CDR3 length equals 14 residues. V lost 2 bases, J lost 6 bases, and 12 bases lay in between.

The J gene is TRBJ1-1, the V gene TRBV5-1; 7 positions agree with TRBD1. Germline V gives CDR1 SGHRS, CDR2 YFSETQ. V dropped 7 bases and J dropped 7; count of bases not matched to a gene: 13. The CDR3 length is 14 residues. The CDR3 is CASCPGTVKGEAFF. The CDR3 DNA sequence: TGCGCCAGCTGTCCCGGGACAGTGAAGGGTGAAGCTTTCTTT.

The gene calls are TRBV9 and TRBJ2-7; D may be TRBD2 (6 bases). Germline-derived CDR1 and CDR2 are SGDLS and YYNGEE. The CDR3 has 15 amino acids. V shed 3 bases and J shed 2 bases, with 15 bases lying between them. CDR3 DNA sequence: TGTGCCAGCAGCGACGGAGCGGGCCCCCCCTACGAGCAGTACTTC. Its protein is CASSDGAGPPYEQYF.

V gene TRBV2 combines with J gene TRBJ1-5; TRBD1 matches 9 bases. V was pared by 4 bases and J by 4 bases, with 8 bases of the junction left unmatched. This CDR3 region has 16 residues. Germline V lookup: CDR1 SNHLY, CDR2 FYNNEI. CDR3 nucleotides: TGTGCCAGCAGTGGGGACAGGGACGAAGCAAATCAGCCCCAGCATTTT. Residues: CASSGDRDEANQPQHF.

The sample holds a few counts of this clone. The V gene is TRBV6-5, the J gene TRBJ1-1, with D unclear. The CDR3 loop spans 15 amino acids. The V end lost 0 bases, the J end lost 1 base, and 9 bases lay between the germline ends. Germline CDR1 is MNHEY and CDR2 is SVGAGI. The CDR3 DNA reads TGTGCCAGCAGTTACTCCTTTAACAAGAACACTGAAGCTTTCTTT. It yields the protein CASSYSFNKNTEAFF.

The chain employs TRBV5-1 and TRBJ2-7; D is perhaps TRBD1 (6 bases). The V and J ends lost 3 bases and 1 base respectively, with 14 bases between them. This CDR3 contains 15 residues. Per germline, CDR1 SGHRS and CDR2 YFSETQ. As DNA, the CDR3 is TGCGCCAGCAGCTCGGGACAATTAAGGTCCTACGAGCAGTACTTC. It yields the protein CASSSGQLRSYEQYF.

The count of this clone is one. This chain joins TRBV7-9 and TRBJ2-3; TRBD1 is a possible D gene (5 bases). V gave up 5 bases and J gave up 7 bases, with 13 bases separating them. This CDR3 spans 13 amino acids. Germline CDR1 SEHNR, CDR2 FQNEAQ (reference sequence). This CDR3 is CASSVPQGNTQYF. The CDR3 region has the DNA TGTGCCAGCAGCGTCCCCCAGGGAAATACGCAGTATTTT.